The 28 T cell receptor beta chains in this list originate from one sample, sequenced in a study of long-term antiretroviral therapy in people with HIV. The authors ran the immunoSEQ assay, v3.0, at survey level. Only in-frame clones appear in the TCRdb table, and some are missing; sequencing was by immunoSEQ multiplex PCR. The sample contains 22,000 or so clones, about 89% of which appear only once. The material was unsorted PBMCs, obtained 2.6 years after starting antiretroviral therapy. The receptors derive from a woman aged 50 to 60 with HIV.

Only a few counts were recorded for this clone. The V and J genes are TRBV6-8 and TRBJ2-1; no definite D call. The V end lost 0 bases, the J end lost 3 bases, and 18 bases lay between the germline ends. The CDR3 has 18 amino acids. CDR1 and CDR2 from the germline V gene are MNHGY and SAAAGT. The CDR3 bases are TGTGCCAGCAGTTACTCGGAATGGTCCCCCCTTATCTACAATGAGCAGTTCTTC. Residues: CASSYSEWSPLIYNEQFF.

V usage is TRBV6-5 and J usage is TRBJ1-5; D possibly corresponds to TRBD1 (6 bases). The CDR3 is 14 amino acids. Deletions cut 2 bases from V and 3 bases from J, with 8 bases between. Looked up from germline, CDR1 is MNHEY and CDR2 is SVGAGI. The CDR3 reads CASSYVGANQPQHF. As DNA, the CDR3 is TGTGCCAGCAGTTACGTGGGGGCCAATCAGCCCCAGCATTTT.

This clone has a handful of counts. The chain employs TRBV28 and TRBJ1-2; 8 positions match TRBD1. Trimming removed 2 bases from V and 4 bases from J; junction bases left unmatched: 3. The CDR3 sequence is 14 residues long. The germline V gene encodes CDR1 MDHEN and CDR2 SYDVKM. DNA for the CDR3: TGTGCCAGCAGTTTAGTGGGACAGGTCTATGGCTACACCTTC. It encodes CASSLVGQVYGYTF.

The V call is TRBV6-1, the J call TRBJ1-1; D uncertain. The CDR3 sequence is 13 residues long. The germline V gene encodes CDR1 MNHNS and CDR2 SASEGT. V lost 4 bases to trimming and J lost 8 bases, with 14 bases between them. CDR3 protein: CASSGAVRAEAFF. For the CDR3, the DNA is TGTGCCAGCAGTGGGGCTGTAAGGGCCGAAGCTTTCTTT.

CDR3 DNA: TGTGCCAGCAGCTTAGCAGCCCTTGGACAGGGCGATACGCAGTATTTT. Translated: CASSLAALGQGDTQYF. The chain has TRBV7-2 and TRBJ2-3; 8 bases match TRBD1. The ends lost 0 bases at V and 6 bases at J; junction bases unmatched: 8. CDR1 SGHTA and CDR2 FQGNSA come from the germline V gene. The CDR3 totals 16 residues.

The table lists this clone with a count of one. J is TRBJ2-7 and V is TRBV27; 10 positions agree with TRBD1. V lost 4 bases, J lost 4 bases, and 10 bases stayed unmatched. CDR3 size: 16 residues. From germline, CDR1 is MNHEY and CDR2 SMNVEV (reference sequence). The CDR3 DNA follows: TGTGCCAGCAGTTGGTATAGGACAGGGGGTAAATACGAGCAGTACTTC. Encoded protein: CASSWYRTGGKYEQYF.

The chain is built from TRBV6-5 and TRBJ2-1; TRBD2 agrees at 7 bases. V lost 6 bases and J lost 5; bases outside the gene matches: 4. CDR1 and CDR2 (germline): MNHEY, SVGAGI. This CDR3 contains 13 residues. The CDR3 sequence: CASSPAGNNEQFF. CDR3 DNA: TGTGCCAGCAGCCCAGCGGGAAACAATGAGCAGTTCTTC.

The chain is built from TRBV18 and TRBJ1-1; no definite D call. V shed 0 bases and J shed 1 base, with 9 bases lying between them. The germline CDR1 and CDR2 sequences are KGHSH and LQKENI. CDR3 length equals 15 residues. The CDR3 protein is CASSPPNPSNTEAFF. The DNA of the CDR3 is TGTGCCAGCTCACCACCCAATCCGTCGAACACTGAAGCTTTCTTT.

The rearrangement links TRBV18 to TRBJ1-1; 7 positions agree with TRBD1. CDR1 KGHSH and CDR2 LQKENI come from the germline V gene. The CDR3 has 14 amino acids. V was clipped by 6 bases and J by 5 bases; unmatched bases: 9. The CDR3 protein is CASSRDRDYTEAFF. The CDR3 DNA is TGTGCCAGCTCTCGAGACAGGGATTATACTGAAGCTTTCTTT.

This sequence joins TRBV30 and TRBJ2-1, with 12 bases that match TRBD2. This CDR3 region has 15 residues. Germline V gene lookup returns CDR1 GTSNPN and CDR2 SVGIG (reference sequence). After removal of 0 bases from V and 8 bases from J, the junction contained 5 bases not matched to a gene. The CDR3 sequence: CAWSVLAGGYDEQFF. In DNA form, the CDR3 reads TGTGCCTGGAGTGTGCTAGCGGGAGGGTACGATGAGCAGTTCTTC. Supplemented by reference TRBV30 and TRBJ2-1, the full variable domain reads SQTIHQWPATLVQPVGSPLSLECTVEGTSNPNLYWYRQAAGRGLQLLFYSVGIGQISSEVPQNLSASRPQDRQFILSSKKLLLSDSGFYLCAWSVLAGGYDEQFFGPGTRLTVL.

CDR3 amino acids: CSSNRGTSDTQYF. CDR3 bases: TGCAGCTCAAACAGGGGAACGTCGGATACGCAGTATTTT. This rearrangement joins TRBV29-1 to TRBJ2-3, with TRBD1 matching 7 bases. The CDR3 totals 13 residues. In germline, CDR1 is SQVTM, CDR2 ANQGSEA. The junction had 11 bases not matched to a gene; V was cut back by 8 bases and J by 6 bases.

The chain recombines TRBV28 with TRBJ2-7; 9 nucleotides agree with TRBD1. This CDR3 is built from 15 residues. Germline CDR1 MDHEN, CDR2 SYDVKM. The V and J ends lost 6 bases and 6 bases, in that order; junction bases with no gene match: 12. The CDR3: CASSSPGTGSGEQYF. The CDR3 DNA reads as TGTGCCAGCAGCTCCCCGGGGACAGGGAGTGGCGAGCAGTACTTC.

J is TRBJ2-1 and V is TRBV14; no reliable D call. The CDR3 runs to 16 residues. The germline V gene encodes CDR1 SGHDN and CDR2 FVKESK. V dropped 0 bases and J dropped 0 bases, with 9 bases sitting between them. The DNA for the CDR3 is TGTGCCAGCAGCCAAGATTCGTCTTCCTCCTACAATGAGCAGTTCTTC. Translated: CASSQDSSSSYNEQFF.

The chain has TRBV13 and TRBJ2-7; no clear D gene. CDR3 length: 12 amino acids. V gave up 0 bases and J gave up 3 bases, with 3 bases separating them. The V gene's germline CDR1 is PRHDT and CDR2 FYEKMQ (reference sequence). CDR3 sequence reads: CASSLGGYEQYF. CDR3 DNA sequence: TGTGCCAGCAGCTTAGGAGGCTACGAGCAGTACTTC.

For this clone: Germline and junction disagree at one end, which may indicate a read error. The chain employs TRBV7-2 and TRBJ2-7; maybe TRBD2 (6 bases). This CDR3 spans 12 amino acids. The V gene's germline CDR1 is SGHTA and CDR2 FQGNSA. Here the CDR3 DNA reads TGTGCCAGCAGCCTAGCGCCTCGGGAGCAGTACTTC. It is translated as CASSLAPREQYF.

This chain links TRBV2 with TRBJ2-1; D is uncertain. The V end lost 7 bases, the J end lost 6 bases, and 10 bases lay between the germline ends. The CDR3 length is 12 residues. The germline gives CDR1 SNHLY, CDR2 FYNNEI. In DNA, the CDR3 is TGTGCCAGCACCAGGACGACCAATGAGCAGTTCTTC. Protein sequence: CASTRTTNEQFF.

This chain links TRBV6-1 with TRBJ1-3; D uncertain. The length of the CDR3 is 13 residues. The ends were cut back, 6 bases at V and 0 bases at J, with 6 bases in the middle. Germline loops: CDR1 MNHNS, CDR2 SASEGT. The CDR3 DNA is TGTGCCAGCAGGAGCAACTCTGGAAACACCATATATTTT. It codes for CASRSNSGNTIYF.

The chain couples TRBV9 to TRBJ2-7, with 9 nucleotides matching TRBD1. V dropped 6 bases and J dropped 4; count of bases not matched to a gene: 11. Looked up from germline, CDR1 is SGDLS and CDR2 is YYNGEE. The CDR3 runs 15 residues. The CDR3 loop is CASTRGTGILYEQYF. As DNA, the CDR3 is TGTGCCAGCACGCGTGGGACAGGGATTCTTTACGAGCAGTACTTC.

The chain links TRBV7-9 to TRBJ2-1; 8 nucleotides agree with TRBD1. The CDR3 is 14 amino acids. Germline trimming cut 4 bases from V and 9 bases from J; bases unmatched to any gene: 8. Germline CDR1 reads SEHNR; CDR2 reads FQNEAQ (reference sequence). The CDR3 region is CASSSGQVGGEQFF. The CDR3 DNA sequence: TGTGCCAGCAGCTCGGGACAGGTGGGGGGTGAGCAGTTCTTC.

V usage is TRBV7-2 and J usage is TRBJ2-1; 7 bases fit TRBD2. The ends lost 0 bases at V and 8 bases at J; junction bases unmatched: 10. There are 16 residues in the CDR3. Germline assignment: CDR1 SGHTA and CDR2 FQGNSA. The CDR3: CASSLAASGRFYEQFF. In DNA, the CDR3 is TGTGCCAGCAGCTTAGCGGCTTCCGGGAGGTTTTATGAGCAGTTCTTC.

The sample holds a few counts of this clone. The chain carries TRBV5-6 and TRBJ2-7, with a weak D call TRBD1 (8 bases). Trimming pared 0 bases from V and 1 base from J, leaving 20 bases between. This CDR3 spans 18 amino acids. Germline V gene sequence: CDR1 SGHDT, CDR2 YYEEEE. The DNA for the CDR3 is TGTGCCAGCAGCTTGGAACAGGGGGGTGAAGCGGGATCCTACGAGCAGTACTTC. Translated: CASSLEQGGEAGSYEQYF.

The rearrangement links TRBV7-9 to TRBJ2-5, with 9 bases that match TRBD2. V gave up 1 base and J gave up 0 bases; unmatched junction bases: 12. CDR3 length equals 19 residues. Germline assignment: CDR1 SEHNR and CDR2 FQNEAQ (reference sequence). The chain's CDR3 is CASSLVGLAGIVYQETQYF. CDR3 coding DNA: TGTGCCAGCAGCTTAGTAGGGCTAGCGGGAATTGTGTACCAAGAGACCCAGTACTTC.

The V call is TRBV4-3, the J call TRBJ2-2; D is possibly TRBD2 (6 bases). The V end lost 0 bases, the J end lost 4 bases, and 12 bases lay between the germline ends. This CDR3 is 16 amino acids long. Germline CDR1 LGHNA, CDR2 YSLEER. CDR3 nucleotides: TGCGCCAGCAGCCAAGATTCGGGACTTCTCACCGGGGAGCTGTTTTTT. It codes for CASSQDSGLLTGELFF.

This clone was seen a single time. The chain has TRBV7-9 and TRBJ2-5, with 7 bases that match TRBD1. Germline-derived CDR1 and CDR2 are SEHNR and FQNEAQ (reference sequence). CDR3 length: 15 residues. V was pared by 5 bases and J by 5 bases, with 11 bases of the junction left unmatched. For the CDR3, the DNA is TGTGCCAGCAGCCGCCTGGACAGGAATGGGGAGACCCAGTACTTC. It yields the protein CASSRLDRNGETQYF.

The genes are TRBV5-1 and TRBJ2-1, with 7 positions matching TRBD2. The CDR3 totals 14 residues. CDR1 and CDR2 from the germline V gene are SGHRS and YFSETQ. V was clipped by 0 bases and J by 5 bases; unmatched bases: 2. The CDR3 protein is CASSLAGTNNEQFF. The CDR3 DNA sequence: TGCGCCAGCAGCTTGGCTGGGACTAACAATGAGCAGTTCTTC.

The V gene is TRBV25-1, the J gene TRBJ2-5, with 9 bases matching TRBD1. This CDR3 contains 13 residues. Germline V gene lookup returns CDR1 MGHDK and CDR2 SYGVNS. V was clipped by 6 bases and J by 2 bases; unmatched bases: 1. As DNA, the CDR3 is TGTGCCAGCAGAGACAGGGGGCAAGAGACCCAGTACTTC. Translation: CASRDRGQETQYF.

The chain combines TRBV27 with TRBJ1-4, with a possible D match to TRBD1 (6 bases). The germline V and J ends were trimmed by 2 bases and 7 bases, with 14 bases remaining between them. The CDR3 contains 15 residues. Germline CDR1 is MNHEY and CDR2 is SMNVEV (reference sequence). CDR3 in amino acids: CASSLVRGRGEKLFF. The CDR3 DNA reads TGTGCCAGCAGTTTAGTCAGGGGTCGGGGTGAAAAACTGTTTTTT.

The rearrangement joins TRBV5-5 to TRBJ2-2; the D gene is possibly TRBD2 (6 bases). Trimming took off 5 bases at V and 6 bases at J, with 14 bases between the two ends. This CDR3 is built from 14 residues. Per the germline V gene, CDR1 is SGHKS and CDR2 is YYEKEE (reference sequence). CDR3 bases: TGTGCCAGCAGTCCTGCGGAGGGGCCCGGGGAGCTGTTTTTT. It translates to CASSPAEGPGELFF.